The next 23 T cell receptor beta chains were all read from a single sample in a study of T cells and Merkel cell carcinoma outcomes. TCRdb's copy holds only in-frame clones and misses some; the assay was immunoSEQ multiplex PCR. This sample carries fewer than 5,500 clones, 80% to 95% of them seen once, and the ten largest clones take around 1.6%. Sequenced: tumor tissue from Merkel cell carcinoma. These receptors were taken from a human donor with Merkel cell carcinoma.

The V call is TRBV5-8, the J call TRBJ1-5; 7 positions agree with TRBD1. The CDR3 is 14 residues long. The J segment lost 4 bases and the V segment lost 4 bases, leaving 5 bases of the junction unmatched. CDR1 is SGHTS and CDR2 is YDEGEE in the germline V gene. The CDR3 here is CASSPGQNNQPQHF. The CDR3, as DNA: TGTGCCAGCAGCCCGGGACAGAATAATCAGCCCCAGCATTTT.

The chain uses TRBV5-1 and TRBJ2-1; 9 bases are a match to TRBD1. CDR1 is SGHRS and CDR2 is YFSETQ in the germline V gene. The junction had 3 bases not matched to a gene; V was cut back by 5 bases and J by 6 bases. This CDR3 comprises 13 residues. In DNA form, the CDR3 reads TGCGCCAGCAGGACGGGACAGGGCAATGAGCAGTTCTTC. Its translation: CASRTGQGNEQFF.

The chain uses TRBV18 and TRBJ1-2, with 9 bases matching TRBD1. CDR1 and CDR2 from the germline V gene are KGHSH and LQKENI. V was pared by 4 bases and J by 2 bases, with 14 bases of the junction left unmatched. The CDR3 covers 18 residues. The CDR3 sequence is CASSLGRTGERLNYGYTF. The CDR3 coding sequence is TGTGCCAGCTCACTGGGGAGGACAGGGGAAAGGCTGAACTATGGCTACACCTTC.

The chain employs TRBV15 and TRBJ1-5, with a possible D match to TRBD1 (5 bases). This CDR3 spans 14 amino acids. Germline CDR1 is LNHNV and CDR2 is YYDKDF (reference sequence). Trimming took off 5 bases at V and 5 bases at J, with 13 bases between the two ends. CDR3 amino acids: CATSPRRGDQPQHF. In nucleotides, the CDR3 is TGTGCCACCAGCCCCCGGCGGGGGGATCAGCCCCAGCATTTT.

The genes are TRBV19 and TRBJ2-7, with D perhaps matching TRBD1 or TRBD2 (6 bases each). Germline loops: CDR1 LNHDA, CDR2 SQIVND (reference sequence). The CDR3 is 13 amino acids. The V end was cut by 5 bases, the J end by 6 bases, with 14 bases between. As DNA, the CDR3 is TGTGCCAGTAGTCCTCAAGGGGGGCTCGAGCAGTACTTC. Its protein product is CASSPQGGLEQYF.

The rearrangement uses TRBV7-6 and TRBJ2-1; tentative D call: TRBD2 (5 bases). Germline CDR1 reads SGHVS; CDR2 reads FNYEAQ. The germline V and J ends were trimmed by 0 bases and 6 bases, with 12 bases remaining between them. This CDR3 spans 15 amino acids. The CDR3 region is CASSLAGVGVNEQFF. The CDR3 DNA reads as TGTGCCAGCAGCTTAGCGGGAGTGGGAGTCAATGAGCAGTTCTTC.

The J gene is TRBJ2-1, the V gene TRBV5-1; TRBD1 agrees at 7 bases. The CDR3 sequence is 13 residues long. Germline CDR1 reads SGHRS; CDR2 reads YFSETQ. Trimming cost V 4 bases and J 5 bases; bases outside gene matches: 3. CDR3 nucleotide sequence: TGCGCCAGCAGCCCGCAGGGGGACAATGAGCAGTTCTTC. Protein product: CASSPQGDNEQFF.

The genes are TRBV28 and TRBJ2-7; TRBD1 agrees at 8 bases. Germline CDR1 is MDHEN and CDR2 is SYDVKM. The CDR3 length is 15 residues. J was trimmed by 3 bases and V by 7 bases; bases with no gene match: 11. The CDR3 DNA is TGTGCCAGCACCCGAGGGACAGGACAGATCTACGAGCAGTACTTC. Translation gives CASTRGTGQIYEQYF.

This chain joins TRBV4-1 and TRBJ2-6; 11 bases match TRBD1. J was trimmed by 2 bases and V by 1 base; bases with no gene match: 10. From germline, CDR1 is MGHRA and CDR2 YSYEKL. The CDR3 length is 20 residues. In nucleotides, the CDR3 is TGCGCCAGCAGCCAAGCTGGCATAGGACAGGGGGCTGCTGGGGCCAACGTCCTGACTTTC. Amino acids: CASSQAGIGQGAAGANVLTF.

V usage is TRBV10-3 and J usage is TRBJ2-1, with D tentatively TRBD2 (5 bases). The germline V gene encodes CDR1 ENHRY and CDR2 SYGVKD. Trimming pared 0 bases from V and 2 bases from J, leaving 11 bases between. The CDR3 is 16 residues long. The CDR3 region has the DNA TGTGCCATCAGTGAGTCCATGGCGGGTACCTACAATGAGCAGTTCTTC. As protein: CAISESMAGTYNEQFF.

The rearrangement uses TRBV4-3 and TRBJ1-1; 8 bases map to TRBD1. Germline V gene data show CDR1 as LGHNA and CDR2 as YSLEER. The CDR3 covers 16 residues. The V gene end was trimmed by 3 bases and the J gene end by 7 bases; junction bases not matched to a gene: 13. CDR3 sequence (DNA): TGCGCCAGCAGCCACGAATGGACAGGGAGAAAGAATGAAGCTTTCTTT. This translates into CASSHEWTGRKNEAFF.

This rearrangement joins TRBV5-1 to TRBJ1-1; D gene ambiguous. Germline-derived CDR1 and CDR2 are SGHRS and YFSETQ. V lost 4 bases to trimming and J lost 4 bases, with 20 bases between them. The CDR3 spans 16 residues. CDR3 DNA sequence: TGCGCCAGCAGCCCAAACCAGGACCCGATTCGCACTGAAGCTTTCTTT. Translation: CASSPNQDPIRTEAFF.

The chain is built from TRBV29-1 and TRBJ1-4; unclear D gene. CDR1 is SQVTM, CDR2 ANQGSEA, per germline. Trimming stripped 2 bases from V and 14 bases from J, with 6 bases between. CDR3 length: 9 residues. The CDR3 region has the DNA TGCAGCGTTGAAAACAGTCTGTTTTTT. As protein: CSVENSLFF.

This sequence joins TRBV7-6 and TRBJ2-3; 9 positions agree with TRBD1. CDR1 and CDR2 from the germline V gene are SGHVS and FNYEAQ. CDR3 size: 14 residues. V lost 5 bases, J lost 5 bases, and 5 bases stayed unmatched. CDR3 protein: CASSLGTGIDTQYF. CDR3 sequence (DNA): TGTGCCAGCAGCCTCGGGACAGGGATAGATACGCAGTATTTT.

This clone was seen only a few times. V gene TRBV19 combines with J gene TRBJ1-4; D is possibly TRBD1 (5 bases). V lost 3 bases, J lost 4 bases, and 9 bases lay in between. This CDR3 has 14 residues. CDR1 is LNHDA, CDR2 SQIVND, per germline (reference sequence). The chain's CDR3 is CASSMGRVNEKLFF. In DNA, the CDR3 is TGTGCCAGTAGTATGGGCAGGGTTAATGAAAAACTGTTTTTT.

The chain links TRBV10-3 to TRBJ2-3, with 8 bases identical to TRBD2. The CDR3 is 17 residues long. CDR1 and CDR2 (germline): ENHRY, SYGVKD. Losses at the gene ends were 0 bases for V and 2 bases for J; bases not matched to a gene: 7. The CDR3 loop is CAISESMAGGHTDTQYF. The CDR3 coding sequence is TGTGCCATCAGTGAGTCGATGGCGGGGGGTCACACAGATACGCAGTATTTT.

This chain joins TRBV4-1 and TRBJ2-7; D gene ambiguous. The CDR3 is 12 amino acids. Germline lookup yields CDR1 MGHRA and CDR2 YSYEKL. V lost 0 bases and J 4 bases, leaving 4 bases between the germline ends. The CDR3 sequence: CASSQDGYEQYF. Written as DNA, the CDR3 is TGCGCCAGCAGCCAAGATGGGTACGAGCAGTACTTC.

As DNA, the CDR3 is TGTGCCAGCTCACGGGAGAATCAGCCCCAGCATTTT. It encodes CASSRENQPQHF. This rearrangement joins TRBV18 to TRBJ1-5; no clear D gene. The CDR3 has 12 amino acids. Germline CDR1 is KGHSH and CDR2 is LQKENI. The germline V and J ends were trimmed by 4 bases and 4 bases, with 5 bases remaining between them.

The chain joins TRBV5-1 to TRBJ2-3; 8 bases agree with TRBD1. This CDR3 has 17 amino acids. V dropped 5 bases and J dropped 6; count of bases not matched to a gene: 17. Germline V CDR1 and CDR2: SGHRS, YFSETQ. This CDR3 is CASSSSPIGQGADTQYF. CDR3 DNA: TGCGCCAGCAGTTCTTCCCCGATTGGACAGGGAGCCGATACGCAGTATTTT.

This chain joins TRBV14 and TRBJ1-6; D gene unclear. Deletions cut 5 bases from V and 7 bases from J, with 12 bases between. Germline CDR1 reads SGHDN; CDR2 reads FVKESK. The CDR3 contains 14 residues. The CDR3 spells CASSSSIGNSPLHF. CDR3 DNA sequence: TGTGCCAGCAGCTCCTCGATAGGGAATTCACCCCTCCACTTT.

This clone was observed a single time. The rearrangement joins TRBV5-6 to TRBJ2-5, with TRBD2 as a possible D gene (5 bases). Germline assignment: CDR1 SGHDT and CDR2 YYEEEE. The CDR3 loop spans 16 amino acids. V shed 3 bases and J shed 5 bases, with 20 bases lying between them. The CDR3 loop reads CASSSLNGLFSETQYF. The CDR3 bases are TGTGCCAGCAGCTCCTTGAACGGACTGTTCTCGGAGACCCAGTACTTC.

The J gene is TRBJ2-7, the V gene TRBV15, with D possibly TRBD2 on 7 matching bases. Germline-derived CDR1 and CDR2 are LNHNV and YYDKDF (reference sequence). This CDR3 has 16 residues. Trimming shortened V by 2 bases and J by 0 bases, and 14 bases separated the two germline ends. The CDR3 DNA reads TGTGCCACCAGCAGAAGCGCGGGGGCCCGCTCCTACGAGCAGTACTTC. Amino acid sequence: CATSRSAGARSYEQYF.

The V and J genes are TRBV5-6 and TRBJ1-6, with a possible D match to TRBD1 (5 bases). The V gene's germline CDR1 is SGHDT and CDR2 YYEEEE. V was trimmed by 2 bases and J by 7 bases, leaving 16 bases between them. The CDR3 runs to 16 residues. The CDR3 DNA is TGTGCCAGCAGCTTAATAGTCACAGGTTCAAATTCACCCCTCCACTTT. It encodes CASSLIVTGSNSPLHF.